The 7 T cell receptor beta chains below all came from one sample that was sequenced in a study of CD8 T cells in Susac syndrome. The RNA, roughly 0.45 to 1 ug, was put through reverse transcription using random hexamers. TCRdb called the immunoSEQ multiplex PCR reads again in MiXCR, with one record for every CDR3 protein. The sample carries around 95,000 distinct CDR3 sequences, 95% recorded once. The material sequenced was CD8+ T cells from PBMCs. The source of these receptors is a human donor with Susac syndrome.

V and J are TRBV29-1 and TRBJ1-1; a weak D match, TRBD1 (6 bases). The V gene lost 4 bases and the J gene lost 4 bases, with 13 bases spanning the gap. The CDR3 runs 13 residues. The germline V gene has CDR1 SQVTM and CDR2 ANQGSEA. The CDR3 spells CSVVGQGITEAFF. CDR3 in DNA: TGCAGCGTTGTTGGTCAGGGGATCACTGAAGCTTTCTTT.

The rearrangement joins TRBV20-1 to TRBJ1-1; 11 bases are a match to TRBD1. The V and J ends lost 5 bases and 7 bases, in that order; junction bases with no gene match: 6. This CDR3 region has 13 residues. Germline-derived CDR1 and CDR2 are DFQATT and SNEGSKA (reference sequence). The CDR3 loop reads CSALGQGVGEAFF. CDR3 coding DNA: TGCAGTGCTTTGGGACAGGGGGTAGGTGAAGCTTTCTTT.

The chain has TRBV19 and TRBJ2-3; the match to TRBD2 covers 13 bases. Germline V lookup: CDR1 LNHDA, CDR2 SQIVND (reference sequence). This CDR3 is 17 amino acids long. Unmatched junction bases numbered 9, after V lost 5 bases and J lost 4 bases. Written as DNA, the CDR3 is TGTGCCAGTAGTTTTAGATCCGGGACTAGCGGGGCAGATACGCAGTATTTT. It yields the protein CASSFRSGTSGADTQYF. Looking up the rest from reference TRBV19 and TRBJ2-3 gives the full variable domain: DGGITQSPKYLFRKEGQNVTLSCEQNLNHDAMYWYRQDPGQGLRLIYYSQIVNDFQKGDIAEGYSVSREKKESFPLTVTSAQKNPTAFYLCASSFRSGTSGADTQYFGPGTRLTVL.

The V and J genes are TRBV20-1 and TRBJ2-5; TRBD2 aligns across 14 bases. Germline V lookup: CDR1 DFQATT, CDR2 SNEGSKA (reference sequence). This CDR3 spans 15 amino acids. J gave up 5 bases and V 3 bases, and 5 bases lay outside the gene matches. The CDR3 is CSASGTSGSTETQYF. CDR3 DNA sequence: TGCAGTGCTAGCGGGACTAGCGGGAGCACGGAGACCCAGTACTTC.

In nucleotides, the CDR3 is TGCGCCAGCAGCCAAGATCCCCTAACCTACAATGAGCAGTTCTTC. This sequence encodes CASSQDPLTYNEQFF. V is TRBV4-1 and J is TRBJ2-1; unclear D gene. Trimming took off 0 bases at V and 2 bases at J, with 8 bases between the two ends. Germline CDR1 reads MGHRA; CDR2 reads YSYEKL. This CDR3 contains 15 residues.

The rearrangement uses TRBV18 and TRBJ2-5; D may be TRBD1 or TRBD2 (6 bases each). The V end lost 2 bases, the J end lost 5 bases, and 12 bases lay between the germline ends. The germline gives CDR1 KGHSH, CDR2 LQKENI. The CDR3 length is 14 residues. The chain's CDR3 is CASSPWGAGETQYF. Written as DNA, the CDR3 is TGTGCCAGCTCACCATGGGGGGCCGGCGAGACCCAGTACTTC. Looking up the rest from reference TRBV18 and TRBJ2-5 gives the full variable domain: NAGVMQNPRHLVRRRGQEARLRCSPMKGHSHVYWYRQLPEEGLKFMVYLQKENIIDESGMPKERFSAEFPKEGPSILRIQQVVRGDSAAYFCASSPWGAGETQYFGPGTRLLVL.

V and J are TRBV12-3 or TRBV12-4 and TRBJ2-5; D not certain. The V end was cut by 7 bases, the J end by 4 bases, with 13 bases between. The CDR3 runs to 13 residues. DNA of the CDR3: TGTGCCAGCACTAAACCCGAGTCAGAGACCCAGTACTTC. Translating it yields CASTKPESETQYF.